The sequence of this T cell receptor (beta chain) was determined in a study of T cells after posttransplantation cyclophosphamide. General study points: Tissue-infiltrating T cells from skin or gut overlapped little with blood T cells.

This clone was seen many times. Its cognate antigen is unknown. V lost 3 bases to trimming and J lost 7 bases, with 24 bases between them. The CDR3 runs 17 residues. From germline, CDR1 is KGHSH and CDR2 LQKENI. Profiled with immunoSEQ multiplex PCR; TCRdb holds only in-frame clones, not every one. The sample includes 42,000 or so clones, none of them occurring once. The source material was PBMCs. V and J are TRBV18 and TRBJ1-2; D may be TRBD1 (5 bases). This sequence originates from a woman between 45 and 65 years old in good health and a related stem cell transplant donor. For the CDR3, the DNA is TGTGCCAGCTCACCGATAGTCGAGGACACCATTTTGAGTGGCTACACCTTC. Amino acids: CASSPIVEDTILSGYTF.